The 21 T cell receptor beta chains below come from one sample, sequenced in a study of regulatory T cells in long-lasting Graves disease. The time point was: newly diagnosed GD, antithyroid drugs for less than 3 months. PBMC-derived RNA was used for the TCR library. Relying on iRepertoire HTBI primers and Arm-PCR of CDR3 regions, the team built TCR beta libraries. TCRdb itself ran the multiplex PCR reads through MiXCR, one entry per CDR3 protein. The sample lists around 400,000 distinct CDR3 sequences; approximately 12% were seen once. These same data were also listed under a study on T cells in Graves' hyperthyroidism and ophthalmopathy.

The input for sequencing was peripheral blood mononuclear cells (PBMCs), taken at new diagnosis, from a patient treated with antithyroid drugs. The receptors derive from a woman aged 18-29 years with Graves disease.

In its sample, this clonotype was seen many times. This chain links TRBV2 with TRBJ2-3; D is unclear. The CDR3 contains 15 residues. V lost 0 bases and J 3 bases, leaving 10 bases between the germline ends. CDR1 is SNHLY, CDR2 FYNNEI, per germline. CDR3 coding DNA: TGTGCCAGCAGTGAAGCGCAAATGGGGACAGATACGCAGTATTTT. This codes for CASSEAQMGTDTQYF.

This clonotype came up many times. This sequence joins TRBV4-1 and TRBJ2-7; the match to TRBD1 covers 7 bases. J gave up 2 bases and V 5 bases, and 3 bases lay outside the gene matches. This CDR3 has 13 residues. The germline CDR1 and CDR2 sequences are MGHRA and YSYEKL. The CDR3 DNA reads TGCGCCAGCAGCACAGACAGGGCCTACGAGCAGTACTTC. It translates to CASSTDRAYEQYF.

This clonotype was seen at least ten times. The chain combines TRBV20-1 with TRBJ1-1; 8 bases agree with TRBD1. CDR3 length: 15 amino acids. Germline CDR1 and CDR2: DFQATT and SNEGSKA (reference sequence). The V segment lost 0 bases and the J segment 4 bases; nucleotides outside the gene matches: 7. The CDR3 region is CSARDPDRGGTEAFF. In nucleotides, the CDR3 is TGCAGTGCTAGAGACCCCGACAGGGGTGGCACTGAAGCTTTCTTT.

This clonotype was found many times. The J gene is TRBJ1-1, the V gene TRBV2; D not resolved. The V end lost 6 bases, the J end lost 0 bases, and 17 bases lay between the germline ends. The CDR3 loop spans 16 amino acids. CDR1 and CDR2 from the germline V gene are SNHLY and FYNNEI. In DNA form, the CDR3 reads TGTGCCAGCAGCCAAGCCCCCACAGCCCTGAACACTGAAGCTTTCTTT. Its protein product is CASSQAPTALNTEAFF.

In its sample, this clonotype was seen many times. The rearrangement links TRBV7-2 to TRBJ2-7; 10 positions match TRBD1. The CDR3 is made up of 13 amino acids. Looked up from germline, CDR1 is SGHTA and CDR2 is FQGNSA. V lost 3 bases and J lost 7; bases outside the gene matches: 3. The CDR3 DNA reads as TGTGCCAGCAGCTTCGACAGGGGGCGTGAGCAGTACGTC. It yields the protein CASSFDRGREQYV.

This clonotype was seen once. This chain connects TRBV4-3 to TRBJ2-1; D not certain. This CDR3 is built from 14 residues. V lost 3 bases and J 6 bases, leaving 12 bases between the germline ends. From germline, CDR1 is LGHNA and CDR2 YSLEER. The DNA of the CDR3 is TGCGCCAGCAGCCATTGGGGTCTGGGCAATGAGCAGTTCTTC. Translating it yields CASSHWGLGNEQFF.

This clonotype occurred many times. The CDR3 bases are TGTGCCAGCAGTGAGGCATTCCTCGACTACGAGCAGTACTTC. Translated, it gives CASSEAFLDYEQYF. The chain uses TRBV25-1 and TRBJ2-7; D unresolved. Trimming took 3 bases from V and 3 from J, leaving 12 bases between them. The CDR3 sequence is 14 residues long. Germline CDR1 reads MGHDK; CDR2 reads SYGVNS.

This clonotype was observed many times. The rearrangement joins TRBV6-1 to TRBJ2-2; a possible D gene is TRBD1 (6 bases). V lost 6 bases, J lost 6 bases, and 20 bases lay in between. The CDR3 length is 16 residues. Germline V gene sequence: CDR1 MNHNS, CDR2 SASEGT. CDR3 nucleotides: TGTGCCAGCAGAGCCGGACAGTCCGTTGCGTCCGGGGAGCTGTTTTTT. Amino acid sequence: CASRAGQSVASGELFF.

In its sample, this clonotype was seen many times. The CDR3 sequence: CASSFLGHRREQYF. In DNA form, the CDR3 reads TGTGCCAGCAGTTTTTTGGGACACAGGCGCGAGCAGTACTTC. The chain employs TRBV12-3 or TRBV12-4 and TRBJ2-7, with D possibly being TRBD1 (6 bases). This CDR3 is 14 amino acids long. Trimming left V 3 bases short and J 6 bases short, with 15 bases between.

The sample holds many counts of this clonotype. The chain links TRBV27 to TRBJ2-7, with 7 bases aligning to TRBD2. After removal of 3 bases from V and 3 bases from J, the junction contained 5 bases not matched to a gene. The germline gives CDR1 MNHEY, CDR2 SMNVEV (reference sequence). The CDR3 is 14 residues long. DNA of the CDR3: TGTGCCAGCAGTTTTCGGCTAGCGGACTACGAGCAGTACTTC. Translating it yields CASSFRLADYEQYF.

The chain recombines TRBV7-3 with TRBJ2-1; 13 nucleotides agree with TRBD2. This CDR3 has 17 residues. Germline CDR1 SGHTA, CDR2 FQGTGA. Germline trimming cut 5 bases from V and 4 bases from J; bases unmatched to any gene: 8. The DNA of the CDR3 is TGTGCCAGCAGCCACGGGACTAGCGGGAATTCTTACAATGAGCAGTTCTTC. Translation gives CASSHGTSGNSYNEQFF.

Only a few counts were recorded for this clonotype. The chain carries TRBV11-2 and TRBJ2-5; TRBD2 might be the D (5 bases). The germline V gene encodes CDR1 SGHAT and CDR2 FQNNGV. The ends were cut back, 5 bases at V and 2 bases at J, with 9 bases in the middle. The CDR3 has 13 amino acids. The CDR3 DNA reads TGTGCCAGCAGCCGGACTCTTCAAGAGACCCAGTACTTC. Translated, it gives CASSRTLQETQYF.

Many counts were recorded for this clonotype. The chain joins TRBV6-1 to TRBJ1-4; D uncertain. The ends were cut back, 7 bases at V and 7 bases at J, with 13 bases in the middle. Germline V gene sequence: CDR1 MNHNS, CDR2 SASEGT. The CDR3 has 13 amino acids. For the CDR3, the DNA is TGTGCCAGCAAGGACCGGGGAGGTGAAAAACTGTTTTTT. Translation gives CASKDRGGEKLFF.

This clonotype was detected many times. The chain uses TRBV28 and TRBJ2-1; 8 bases line up with TRBD1. Germline lookup yields CDR1 MDHEN and CDR2 SYDVKM. Trimming removed 6 bases from V and 2 bases from J; junction bases left unmatched: 6. This CDR3 contains 15 residues. The CDR3 DNA reads TGTGCCAGCAGCCGCGGACAGGGTCCCTACAATGAGCAGTTCTTC. As protein: CASSRGQGPYNEQFF.

Of note for this clonotype: A much larger clone differs from this one at a single base, so this may be a read error. The chain is built from TRBV12-3 or TRBV12-4 and TRBJ1-2, with D unresolved. V was clipped by 6 bases and J by 8 bases, with 16 bases between them. This CDR3 region has 13 residues. The CDR3 region has the DNA TGTGCCAGCAGCTTTACAGTCAGCCTAGGCTACACCTTC. It is translated as CASSFTVSLGYTF.

This clonotype was recorded many times. The CDR3 region is CASSQEEGNTGELFF. Written as DNA, the CDR3 is TGTGCCAGCAGCCAAGAGGAGGGTAACACCGGGGAGCTGTTTTTT. The V gene is TRBV14, the J gene TRBJ2-2; tentative D call: TRBD2 (6 bases). CDR1 is SGHDN and CDR2 is FVKESK in the germline V gene. V was clipped by 0 bases and J by 2 bases, with 7 bases between them. The CDR3 length is 15 residues. Full variable domain (outside the CDR3, taken from reference TRBV14 and TRBJ2-2): EAGVTQFPSHSVIEKGQTVTLRCDPISGHDNLYWYRRVMGKEIKFLLHFVKESKQDESGMPNNRFLAERTGGTYSTLKVQPAELEDSGVYFCASSQEEGNTGELFFGEGSRLTVL.

In its sample, this clonotype was seen many times. V usage is TRBV3-1 and J usage is TRBJ2-5, with unresolved D. CDR3 length: 15 amino acids. Trimming took off 0 bases at V and 5 bases at J, with 13 bases between the two ends. Germline values: CDR1 LGHDT, CDR2 YNNKEL (reference sequence). The CDR3 sequence: CASSQDVGWRETQYF. As DNA, the CDR3 is TGTGCCAGCAGCCAAGATGTAGGTTGGCGGGAGACCCAGTACTTC.

This clonotype was seen more than once but under ten times. The genes are TRBV19 and TRBJ1-5; 7 nucleotides match TRBD1. Germline CDR1 and CDR2: LNHDA and SQIVND (reference sequence). This CDR3 is built from 15 residues. Germline trimming cut 7 bases from V and 6 bases from J; bases unmatched to any gene: 12. DNA of the CDR3: TGTGCCAGTACCAAAGGGACCGACAGGGCTCAGCCCCAGCATTTT. Translation: CASTKGTDRAQPQHF.

Ten or more counts support this clonotype. A junction boundary mismatches the germline segment, possibly from a read error. This chain uses TRBV11-1 with TRBJ1-5, with D unresolved. The germline CDR1 and CDR2 sequences are SGHAT and FQDESV (reference sequence). There are 13 residues in the CDR3. The CDR3 bases are TGTGCCAGCAGCCTAGCAAGGAATCAGCCCCAGCATTTT. It codes for CASSLARNQPQHF.

The V and J genes are TRBV6-5 and TRBJ1-6; D is perhaps TRBD1 (5 bases). There are 15 residues in the CDR3. Germline loops: CDR1 MNHEY, CDR2 SVGAGI. With 2 bases removed from V and 0 bases from J, the gap between germline ends came to 5 bases. The chain's CDR3 is CASSYQGSYNSPLHF. The CDR3 DNA reads as TGTGCCAGCAGTTACCAGGGCTCCTATAATTCACCCCTCCACTTT.

This clonotype was seen ten or more times. V gene TRBV24-1 combines with J gene TRBJ2-2; 9 nucleotides align to TRBD1. CDR1 KGHDR and CDR2 SFDVKD come from the germline V gene. This CDR3 is built from 16 residues. J was trimmed by 10 bases and V by 2 bases; bases with no gene match: 10. DNA for the CDR3: TGTGCCACCAGTGATTCCCGCCGGGACAGGGACCTGGAGCTGTTTTTT. Translating gives CATSDSRRDRDLELFF.